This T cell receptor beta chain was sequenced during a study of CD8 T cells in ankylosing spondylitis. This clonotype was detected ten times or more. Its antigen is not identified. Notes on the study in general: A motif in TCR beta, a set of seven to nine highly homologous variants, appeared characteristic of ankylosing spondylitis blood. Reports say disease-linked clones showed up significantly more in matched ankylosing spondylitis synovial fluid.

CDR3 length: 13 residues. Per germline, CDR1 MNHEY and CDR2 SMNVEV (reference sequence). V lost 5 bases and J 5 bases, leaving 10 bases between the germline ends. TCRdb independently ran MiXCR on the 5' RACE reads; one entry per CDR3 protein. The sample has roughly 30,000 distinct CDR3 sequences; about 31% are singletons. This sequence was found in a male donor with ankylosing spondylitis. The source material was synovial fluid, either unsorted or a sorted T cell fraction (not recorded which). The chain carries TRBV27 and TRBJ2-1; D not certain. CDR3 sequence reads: CASSPDLHNEQFF. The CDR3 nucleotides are TGTGCCAGCAGTCCTGACTTACACAATGAGCAGTTCTTC.